Described below is a single T cell receptor (beta chain) sequence and its context. The time point denotes: patch test 3, about 24 weeks after DPC sensitization. Noted treatment: therapeutic diphenylcyclopropenone sensitization with weekly scalp DPC. V lost 0 bases to trimming and J lost 3 bases, with 6 bases between them. This CDR3 has 13 amino acids. Germline loops: CDR1 LGHNA, CDR2 YNFKEQ. TCRdb called the RACE reads again in MiXCR, with one record for every CDR3 protein. This table holds approximately 88,000 distinct CDR3 sequences, roughly 13% found once. The sample is drawn from a study of human T cells and chemical hapten exposure.

This sequence joins TRBV4-2 and TRBJ2-7, with no clear D. The receptor was isolated from a woman aged 50 to 65 with alopecia areata. Some clones in this sample may be carry-over from other donors' samples. This specimen was whole blood, taken in connection with sensitization to the hapten diphenylcyclopropenone (DPC). CDR3 region: CASSQDTVYEQYF. CDR3 DNA: TGTGCCAGCAGCCAAGATACCGTCTACGAGCAGTACTTC.